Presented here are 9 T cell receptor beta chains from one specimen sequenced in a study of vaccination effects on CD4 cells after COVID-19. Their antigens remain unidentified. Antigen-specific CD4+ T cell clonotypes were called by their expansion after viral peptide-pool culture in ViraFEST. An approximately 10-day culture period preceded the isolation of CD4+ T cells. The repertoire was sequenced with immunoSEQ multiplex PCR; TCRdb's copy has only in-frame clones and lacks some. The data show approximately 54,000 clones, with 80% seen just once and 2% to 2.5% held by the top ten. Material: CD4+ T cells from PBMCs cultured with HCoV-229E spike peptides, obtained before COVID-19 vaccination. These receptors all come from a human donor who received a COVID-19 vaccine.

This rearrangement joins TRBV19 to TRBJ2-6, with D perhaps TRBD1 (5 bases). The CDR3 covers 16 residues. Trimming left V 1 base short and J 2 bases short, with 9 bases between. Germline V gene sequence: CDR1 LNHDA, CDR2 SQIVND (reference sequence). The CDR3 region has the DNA TGTGCCAGTAGTATAGGGGGCAGGGCTGGGGCCAACGTCCTGACTTTC. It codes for CASSIGGRAGANVLTF.

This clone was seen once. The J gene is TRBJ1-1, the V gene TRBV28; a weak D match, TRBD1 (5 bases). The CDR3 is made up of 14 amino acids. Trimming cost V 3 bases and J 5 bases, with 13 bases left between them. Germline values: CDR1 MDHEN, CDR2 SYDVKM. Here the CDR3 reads CASSFGGRRTEAFF. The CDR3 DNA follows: TGTGCCAGCAGTTTTGGGGGGAGGAGGACTGAAGCTTTCTTT.

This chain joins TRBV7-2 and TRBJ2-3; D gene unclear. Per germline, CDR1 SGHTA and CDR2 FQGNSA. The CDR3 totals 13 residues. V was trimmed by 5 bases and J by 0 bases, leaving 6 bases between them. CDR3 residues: CASSPWSTDTQYF. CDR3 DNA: TGTGCCAGCAGCCCATGGAGCACAGATACGCAGTATTTT.

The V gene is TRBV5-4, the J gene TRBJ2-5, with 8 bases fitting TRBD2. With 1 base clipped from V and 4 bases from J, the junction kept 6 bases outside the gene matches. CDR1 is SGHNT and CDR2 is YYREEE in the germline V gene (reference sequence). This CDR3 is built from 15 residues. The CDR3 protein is CASSLRTSLLETQYF. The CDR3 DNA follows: TGTGCCAGCAGCTTGAGGACTAGCCTTCTAGAGACCCAGTACTTC.

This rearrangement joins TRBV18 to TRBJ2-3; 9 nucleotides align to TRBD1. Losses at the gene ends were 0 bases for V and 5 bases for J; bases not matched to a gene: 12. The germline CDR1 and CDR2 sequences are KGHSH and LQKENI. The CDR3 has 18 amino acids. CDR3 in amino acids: CASSPPSTPQGAKDTQYF. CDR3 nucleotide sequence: TGTGCCAGCTCACCACCGTCCACGCCACAGGGGGCAAAAGATACGCAGTATTTT.

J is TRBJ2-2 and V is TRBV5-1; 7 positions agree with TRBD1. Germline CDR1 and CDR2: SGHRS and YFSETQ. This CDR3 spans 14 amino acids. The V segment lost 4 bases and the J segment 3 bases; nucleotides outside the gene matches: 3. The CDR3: CASSQGTDTGELFF. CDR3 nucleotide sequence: TGCGCCAGCAGCCAAGGGACAGACACCGGGGAGCTGTTTTTT.

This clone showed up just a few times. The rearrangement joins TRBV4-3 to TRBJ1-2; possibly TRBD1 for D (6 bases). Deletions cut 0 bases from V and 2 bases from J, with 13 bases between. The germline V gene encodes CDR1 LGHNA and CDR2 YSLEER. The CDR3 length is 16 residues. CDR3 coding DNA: TGCGCCAGCAGCCAAGATCCCGGCAGGGGAAACTATGGCTACACCTTC. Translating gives CASSQDPGRGNYGYTF.

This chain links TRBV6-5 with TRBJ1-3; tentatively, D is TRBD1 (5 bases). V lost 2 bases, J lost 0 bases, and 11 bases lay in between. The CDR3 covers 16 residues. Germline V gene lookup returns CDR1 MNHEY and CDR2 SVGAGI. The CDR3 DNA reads TGTGCCAGCAGTTACCGACGACAGTCCTCTGGAAACACCATATATTTT. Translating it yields CASSYRRQSSGNTIYF.

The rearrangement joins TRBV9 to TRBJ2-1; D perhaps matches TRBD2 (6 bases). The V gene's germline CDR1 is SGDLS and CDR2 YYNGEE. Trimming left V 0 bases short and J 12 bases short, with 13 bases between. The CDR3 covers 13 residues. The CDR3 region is CASSVVLRGLQFF. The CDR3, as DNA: TGTGCCAGCAGCGTAGTTCTGCGGGGCCTGCAGTTCTTC.